The clone carrying this T cell receptor (beta chain) was seen a single time. Its antigen is not identified. This record comes from a study of shared clonotypes between healthy human individuals. General study results and limits: It was anticipated that sequencing depth would influence how many clonotypes donors shared.

There are 13 residues in the CDR3. Germline CDR1 and CDR2: LNHDA and SQIVND (reference sequence). Trimming stripped 3 bases from V and 5 bases from J, with 10 bases between. Here immunoSEQ multiplex PCR was the method, and the copy in TCRdb shows in-frame clones only, minus some. In the table there are some 1.5 million clones, nearly 99% of which are singletons. Specimen: naive CD4+ T cells sorted from blood. The subset was: CD45RA+ positively selected. The genes are TRBV19 and TRBJ1-1; D ambiguous. This clonotype was sampled from a man younger than 45 in good health. The CDR3 DNA sequence: TGTGCCAGTAGTATCATAGAAGGGACTGAAGCTTTCTTT. Protein sequence: CASSIIEGTEAFF.